This T cell receptor (beta chain) stems from a study of Graves' ophthalmopathy and Graves' hyperthyroidism. Pregnancy or lactation, uncontrolled infections and other autoimmune diseases were grounds for excluding patients. Investigators amplified TCR beta CDR3 regions from RNA transcripts. An initial RT-PCR round employing HTBI primers preceded a second-round multiplex PCR. TCRdb analysed the multiplex PCR reads with MiXCR anew, one entry per CDR3 protein. The table shows around 400,000 distinct CDR3 sequences, with 15% to 20% occurring only once. The CDR3 runs 13 residues. The ends lost 8 bases at V and 6 bases at J; junction bases unmatched: 7. CDR1 is ENHRY and CDR2 is SYGVKD in the germline V gene. At least ten counts were recorded for this clonotype.

The specimen was peripheral blood. The gene calls are TRBV10-3 and TRBJ1-2; 9 bases match TRBD1. The receptor was derived from a young woman with Graves' ophthalmopathy. CDR3 protein: CAILDRGKDGYTF. CDR3 DNA sequence: TGTGCCATCCTGGACAGGGGTAAGGATGGCTACACCTTC.